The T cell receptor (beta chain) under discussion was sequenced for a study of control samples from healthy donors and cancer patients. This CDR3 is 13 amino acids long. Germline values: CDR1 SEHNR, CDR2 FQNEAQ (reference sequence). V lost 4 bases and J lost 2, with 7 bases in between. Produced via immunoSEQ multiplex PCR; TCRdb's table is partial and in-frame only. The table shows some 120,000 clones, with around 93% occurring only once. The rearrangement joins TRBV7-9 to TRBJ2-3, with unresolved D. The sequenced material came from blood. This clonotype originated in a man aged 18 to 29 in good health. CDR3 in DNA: TGTGCCAGCAGCTACAGAACCACAGATACGCAGTATTTT. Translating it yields CASSYRTTDTQYF. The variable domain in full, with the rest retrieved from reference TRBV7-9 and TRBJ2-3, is DTGVSQNPRHKITKRGQNVTFRCDPISEHNRLYWYRQTLGQGPEFLTYFQNEAQLEKSRLLSDRFSAERPKGSFSTLEIQRTEQGDSAMYLCASSYRTTDTQYFGPGTRLTVL.